Listed below are T cell receptor beta chains from one sample, sequenced in a study of blood T cell repertoires in COVID-19. The data were produced by immunoSEQ multiplex PCR, yet TCRdb's version contains in-frame clones alone and is incomplete. The sample carries hundreds of thousands of clones, roughly nine tenths recorded once. The specimen was peripheral blood. Every receptor here comes from a woman aged 18-35 years who had recovered from COVID-19. Both conserved end residues are trimmed from each CDR3. The size of a clone is reported for some rows only, either as once, few or many, or as a class for expanded clones.

abundance | len | v_gene | CDR3aa
. | 14 | TRBV10-3 | AISEIQAGLDNEQF
. | 12 | TRBV7-7 | APKKAGSTDTQY
few | 13 | TRBV2 | ASSDIGSRADTQY
. | 14 | TRBV5-6 | ASSSGTIRLNSPLH
. | 11 | TRBV6-1 | ASSESTGEEQY
. | 10 | TRBV6-1 | ASRLASDTQY
. | 11 | TRBV12-3/TRBV12-4 | ASTSTGGETQY
. | 14 | TRBV7-9 | ASSFLLGQGNYGYT
few | 13 | TRBV11-2 | ASRSPRDRPYEQY
. | 12 | TRBV19 | ASSPESAYNEQF
. | 12 | TRBV7-2 | ASSLIGALDTQY
. | 11 | TRBV27 | ASSWGQAYEQY
. | 12 | TRBV7-3 | ASSPDRGGDTQY
. | 11 | TRBV9 | ASSVPSNNEQF
few | 12 | TRBV4-2 | ASSQAGQGNEAF
. | 11 | TRBV6-6 | ASSSLRGEKLF
few | 14 | TRBV4-3 | ASSQDSLAGYNEQF
once | 15 | TRBV14 | ASSQPPAGLAGNEQY
. | 17 | TRBV5-4 | ASSLQYSGTSGKTDTQY
. | 14 | TRBV6-2/TRBV6-3 | ASSYSHLSGTREQY
. | 16 | TRBV30 | AWSAWVRGATGANVLT
. | 13 | TRBV28 | ASSPLASGSREQY
. | 12 | TRBV7-2 | ASSLGLMNEKLF
. | 9 | TRBV27 | ASSFFGEAF
once | 13 | TRBV13 | ASRRSGTGNYEQY
. | 10 | TRBV28 | ASTDSDTEAF
. | 12 | TRBV18 | ASSPGLRSYEQY
. | 15 | TRBV15 | ATSRDMYGDRALGYT
. | 13 | TRBV19 | ASSIDPDGVYGYT
many | 12 | TRBV6-5 | ASRLAGDTGELF
. | 11 | TRBV11-2 | ASSLGESGELF
. | 11 | TRBV5-1 | ASSFTGPDEQY
. | 12 | TRBV18 | ASSPGQAFGEQY
few | 12 | TRBV29-1 | SVGTGEGYNEQF
. | 13 | TRBV25-1 | ASSEPGQEFYGYT
. | 14 | TRBV25-1 | ASSRTQQEGYNEQF
once | 18 | TRBV18 | ASSPSLPGLATSSYNEQF
. | 14 | TRBV9 | ASRAFPLRDDYGYT
. | 12 | TRBV2 | ASRGLAGVNEQF
. | 13 | TRBV6-5 | ASRRTGVSYNEQF
. | 14 | TRBV4-2 | ASSQPDRGRNQPQH
. | 12 | TRBV10-1 | ASSRSRGYNEQF
. | 13 | TRBV7-6 | ASSSVSGGDHEQY